Below, one T cell receptor beta chain is given with its context. What antigen it recognizes has not been identified. Base quality data are lacking; no much larger clone is found one base away. The cohort consisted of some 730 healthy bone marrow donors. All cohort members were sampled while nominally healthy, although unrecorded immune exposures were likely present. The donor was CMV seronegative and belonged to the group of 350 to 400 seronegative cohort members. A peripheral blood sample was provided by each donor, and peripheral blood mononuclear cells were used for TCR beta sequencing. The Qiagen DNeasy Blood Extraction Kit was used to extract genomic DNA from the blood cell samples. This sample stems from a study of cytomegalovirus exposure and HLA in healthy donors (dated by TCRdb to 2016 to 2017). For the study in its entirety: An earlier analysis of more than 550 of the donors reported approximately 280 Gb of sequence data and 95 million to 130 million unique TCR beta sequences obtained from around 170 million T cells. A later genetic analysis took genome-wide SNP genotypes for about 65% of the 666 donors and used that subset as a discovery cohort. In a later analysis, previously published TCR beta repertoires from 666 donors were re-analyzed and high-resolution HLA genotyping was added so that TCR occurrence patterns could be studied. Along with the approximately 700-subject first cohort, a separate validation cohort of about 110 different subjects was used. Across 300 to 500 genotyped donors of the cohort, an average of about 250,000 unique TCR beta nucleotide sequences per donor were sequenced, and approximately 17% of those sequences were non-productive. Every repertoire in the discovery cohort had been generated on one and the same sequencing platform. To decide whether each TCR beta V gene segment behaved as functional or pseudogenic, an earlier analysis of some 600 of the donors relied on high-throughput TCR beta sequencing. Typing coverage varied by locus: about 629-640 donors for A, B, C, DRB1 and DQB1; roughly 510 for DQA1; approximately 610 for DPA1; around 450 for DPB1. Donor age, sex, ethnicity and CMV serostatus were collected together with the repertoire data. Rather than using new phenotypic data, the later analysis identified candidate immune exposures from TCR beta sequences and from how often those sequences occurred across donors. Of the 350 to 450 genotyped donors, over 65% fell in the genetic ancestry cluster associated with self-reported Caucasian donors. Class I and class II HLA loci were covered by the typing at four-digit resolution. To predict cytomegalovirus infection status, the study brought together high-throughput TCR immunosequencing, statistical association of individual TCRs with disease status, and machine learning. Roughly 300 gigabases of sequencing data and around 85 million unique TCR sequences made up an early release that covered around 640 HLA-typed donors. Roughly 5 DR-DQ haplotypes were handled as single units for association and clustering, since linkage in the cohort was strong. The study aimed to test whether signatures of past pathogen exposure could be identified by cataloging public T cell receptors. The study used immunosequencing to profile the T cell repertoires of 666 subjects and linked those repertoires to cytomegalovirus serostatus.

Library preparation employed the immunoSEQ multiplex PCR assay. For the multiplex PCR, a mixture combining 60 forward primers for TCR Vbeta segments and 13 reverse primers for TCR Jbeta segments was used. The CDR3 region of rearranged TCR beta genes was amplified from genomic DNA with a multiplex PCR assay. The Illumina HiSeq System was used to sequence the amplified TCR beta libraries as 87-base-pair reads. As for how the authors treated the data: A later analysis tallied some 79 million unique TCR beta chains across the 666 repertoires, and 10 million to 11 million of those chains were shared by two or more donors. Raw reads were error-corrected and collapsed into unique sequences by a nearest-neighbor algorithm in which closely related sequences were merged to remove PCR and sequencing errors. V, D and J gene segments were assigned by aligning CDR3 sequences to IMGT reference sequences. Each retained sequence needed at least a six-nucleotide match to both a V gene segment and a J gene segment. Rearrangements were called productive when the CDR3 lacked stop codons and stayed in frame with V and J; all others were non-productive. CDR3 was defined by IMGT convention, running from the second conserved V-encoded cysteine to the conserved J-encoded phenylalanine. The earlier analysis of roughly 590 of the donors excluded any sequence lacking an unambiguous match to a single V gene segment. An earlier analysis of 587 of the donors called V segments functional above 56.7% productive rearrangements and segregating when the between-donor standard deviation exceeded 5%. A statistical classification framework was developed to diagnose cytomegalovirus status using the catalog of TCR beta chain sequences. In a later analysis, V and J genes were assigned by comparing TCR nucleotide sequences against IMGT/GENE-DB human TR gene sequences. A later analysis assigned CDR3 sequences and most-parsimonious VDJ recombination scenarios with the TCRdist pipeline. In a later analysis, every TCR beta chain was defined by the combination of its CDR3 amino acid sequence and its V-gene family, and reads without a unique V-gene family were dropped. To address suspected cross-contamination and a sequencing artifact, a later analysis removed approximately 590 highly shared, low-generation-probability nucleotide sequences. In a later analysis, a clonal expansion index was calculated for each public chain from normalized within-repertoire ranks of inferred template counts. A later analysis computed generation probabilities with a VDJ recombination model fitted to out-of-frame rearrangements, and checked the results against IGoR. A later analysis scored TCR-TCR, TCR-HLA and TCR-CMV co-occurrence with hypergeometric tests, applying a repertoire-size bias correction to TCR pairs. False discovery rates were estimated in a later analysis by permuting HLA or CMV assignments 20 times. In a later analysis, co-occurring TCRs were grouped using DBSCAN, with TCRdist sequence similarity added in when clustering inside HLA-allele-positive subsets. Repertoires with fewer than 30,000 or more than 120,000 public chains, plus five repertoires with anomalous nucleotide sharing, were excluded from co-occurrence clustering. Entries here come from immuneACCESS through TCRdb and include only in-frame sequences with V and J called. Some clones fail to appear in such tables; in the studies checked, an unresolved V gene covers under half of the shortfall, and the cause of the remainder is unknown. V and J calls and clone size are copied from that table; D and trimming were computed from the DNA. Here the sample has 65,000 to 95,000 clones; around 77% occur a single time. Around 3.4% of the sample lies in the top ten.

Broader findings and caveats from the paper: According to a later analysis, TCR association rates differed among HLA loci, with DRB1 alleles showing the most associated TCRs and HLA-C alleles showing the fewest. Linkage disequilibrium might explain the correlated functional status among segregating V segments, but an unknown experimental factor could not be excluded. For the cohort, immune exposure information was limited to CMV serostatus. Three of the identified cytomegalovirus-associated TCR beta chains were confirmed in vitro to be specific for cytomegalovirus antigens. A later genetic analysis reported fewer N-insertions in productive TCRs among donors in an Asian-associated ancestry cluster than the 666-donor mean. Because some donors lacked HLA typing at each locus, the association tests relied only on the typed subset. A total of roughly 160 TCR beta chains were listed by the study as associated with cytomegalovirus. V-gene and J-gene trimming of TCR beta chains was associated with a missense DCLRE1C variant in a later genetic analysis, and the association was replicated in an independent cohort. In an earlier analysis of more than 450 of the donors, most TCR beta V segments were observed in productive rearrangements about 90% or about 30% of the time, broadly matching IMGT annotations. Cytomegalovirus status was reported to be diagnosed by the classifier with high specificity and sensitivity in both the original and validation cohorts. Only TCR beta chains were sequenced in this cohort, and the absence of alpha or paired-chain data limited detectable features. A later analysis found that most CMV-associated TCR beta chains appeared HLA-restricted, with HLA associations seemingly driven largely by CMV exposure. Most TCR sequences were observed very rarely across donors, whereas some public TCRs were present in many individuals. The sequencing pipeline was judged likely to have produced a cluster of highly shared sequence variants as a technical artifact. Compared with equally common non-associated chains, HLA-associated TCR beta chains in a later analysis were more clonally expanded and had lower generation probabilities. The authors suggested that the approach could potentially be generalized to other disease states and immunological phenotypes. When HLA alleles, especially DR and DQ, strongly co-occurred, TCR associations were difficult to assign to individual alleles. In a later analysis, several top co-occurrence clusters were reported to appear linked to parvovirus B19, influenza, CMV and Epstein-Barr virus. A later analysis associated about 17,000 TCR beta sequences with specific HLA alleles at a false discovery rate of 0.05. Because counts were too low, about 17 rarely observed V segments, including chromosome 9 orphons, were excluded from the earlier analysis of several hundred of the donors. A further reported finding was that TCR beta sequences accurately predicted the HLA-A and HLA-B alleles for most subjects in the first cohort. Some IMGT-functional V segments, including TRBV6-2 and TRBV6-3, could not be told apart with the 87-base-pair reads, so those segments were excluded. The presence/absence analyses assumed that sequencing depth was roughly uniform across donors, and that assumption may not be true.

The CDR3 has 18 amino acids, counting the end cysteine and phenylalanine. The only DNA kept is the CDR3, 54 bases in frame from the first base. The chain was built from TRBV21-1 and TRBJ1-1; the table calls TRBD1, which could not be checked here. TRBV21-1 has pseudogene status. Sequencing was done on a sample of PBMCs. The sequence was obtained from a man aged 50 to 59 in good health and CMV-seronegative. At the DNA level, the sequence is TGTGCCAGCAGCACGGACGAGGGGACAGGGGGCGCCTCCGCTGAAGCTTTCTTT. Its protein reads: CASSTDEGTGGASAEAFF.